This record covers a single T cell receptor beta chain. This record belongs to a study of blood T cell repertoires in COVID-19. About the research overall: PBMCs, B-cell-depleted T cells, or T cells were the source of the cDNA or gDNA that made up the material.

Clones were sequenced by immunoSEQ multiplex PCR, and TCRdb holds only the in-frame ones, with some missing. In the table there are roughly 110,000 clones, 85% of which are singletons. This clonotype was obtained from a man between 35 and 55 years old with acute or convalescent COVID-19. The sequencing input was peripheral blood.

The CDR3 spells CASSYGLQGVGTDTQYF. As DNA, the CDR3 is TGTGCCAGCAGCTACGGACTACAGGGGGTTGGCACAGATACGCAGTATTTT. V and J are TRBV7-2 and TRBJ2-3, with 8 bases identical to TRBD1. This CDR3 region has 17 residues. CDR1 SGHTA and CDR2 FQGNSA come from the germline V gene. The V and J ends lost 4 bases and 1 base, in that order; junction bases with no gene match: 10. The whole variable domain, filled in from reference TRBV7-2 and TRBJ2-3, reads GAGVSQSPSNKVTEKGKDVELRCDPISGHTALYWYRQSLGQGLEFLIYFQGNSAPDKSGLPSDRFSAERTGGSVSTLTIQRTQQEDSAVYLCASSYGLQGVGTDTQYFGPGTRLTVL.